Each of the 28 T cell receptor beta chains below was sequenced from the same sample in a study of T cells in women clearing cervical HPV infection. Repertoires were generated with immunoSEQ multiplex PCR, while TCRdb's copy carries only in-frame clones and drops some. This listing includes about 23,000 clones. Sequenced: blood buffy coat. All receptors derive from a woman between 18 and 70 years old with a cervical HPV16 infection that either progressed to CIN3+ or cleared (not recorded which).

As regards this clone: The read ends 3 residues shy of where the CDR3 ends; the end is completed using the germline J gene. V gene TRBV2 combines with J gene TRBJ1-5, with TRBD1 matching 9 bases. This CDR3 contains 14 residues. Per the germline V gene, CDR1 is SNHLY and CDR2 is FYNNEI. The V segment lost 6 bases and the J segment 6 bases; nucleotides outside the gene matches: 6. The CDR3 bases that were read are TGTGCCAGCAGGTTGACAGGGGGAGGTCAGCCC. It yields the protein CASRLTGGGQP. The whole CDR3 region reads CASRLTGGGQPQHF.

Of note for this clone: The sequence runs out 3 residues before the end of the CDR3; the remainder is reconstructed from the germline J gene. V usage is TRBV18 and J usage is TRBJ2-3, with a tentative D call TRBD2 (6 bases). This CDR3 has 15 amino acids. Germline V gene lookup returns CDR1 KGHSH and CDR2 LQKENI. CDR3 sequence: CASSPGAGSNQPQYF. CDR3 DNA (partial): TGTGCCAGCTCACCAGGGGCCGGGAGCAATCAGCCG.

On this clone: The read gets to within 3 residues of the CDR3 end, and the germline J gene fills in the rest. This sequence joins TRBV6-2 or TRBV6-3 and TRBJ2-3, with 8 bases aligning to TRBD2. The CDR3 sequence is 16 residues long. Germline V CDR1 and CDR2: MNHEY, SVGEGT. Germline trimming cut 2 bases from V and 0 bases from J; bases unmatched to any gene: 4. The CDR3 bases that were read are TGTGCCAGCAGTTACAGCGAGCGGGGGAGCACAGATACG. It codes for CASSYSERGSTDT. The full CDR3 protein reads CASSYSERGSTDTQYF.

Of note for this clone: With the read ending 3 residues before the CDR3 end, the germline J gene is used to fill in that end. The gene calls are TRBV12-3 or TRBV12-4 and TRBJ2-7, with D unclear. V lost 6 bases to trimming and J lost 1 base, with 7 bases between them. The CDR3 covers 12 residues. CDR3 sequence: CASSRLSYEQYF. The DNA read from the CDR3 is TGTGCCAGCAGCCGTTTATCCTACGAG.

Points on this clone: The read gets to within 3 residues of the CDR3 end, and the germline J gene fills in the rest. This sequence joins TRBV4-1 and TRBJ1-4; D perhaps matches TRBD1 (6 bases). CDR3 length equals 16 residues. V gave up 0 bases and J gave up 6 bases, with 14 bases separating them. Looked up from germline, CDR1 is MGHRA and CDR2 is YSYEKL. CDR3 loop: CASSQDAAGVYEKLFF. The sequenced part of the CDR3 DNA is TGCGCCAGCAGCCAAGATGCGGCAGGGGTTTATGAAAAA.

The DNA read from the CDR3 is TGTGCCTGGAGTACGGGGGGGAACATT. It is translated as CAWSTGGNI. The whole CDR3 protein is CAWSTGGNIQYF. The chain recombines TRBV30 with TRBJ2-4; 8 bases map to TRBD2. The read gets to within 3 residues of the CDR3 end, and the germline J gene fills in the rest. V lost 2 bases, J lost 7 bases, and 1 base stayed unmatched. CDR1 and CDR2 from the germline V gene are GTSNPN and SVGIG (reference sequence). This CDR3 contains 12 residues. Full variable domain (rest looked up from reference TRBV30 and TRBJ2-4): SQTIHQWPATLVQPVGSPLSLECTVEGTSNPNLYWYRQAAGRGLQLLFYSVGIGQISSEVPQNLSASRPQDRQFILSSKKLLLSDSGFYLCAWSTGGNIQYFGAGTRLSVL.

Comments on this clone: The read ends 3 residues shy of where the CDR3 ends; the end is completed using the germline J gene. The V and J genes are TRBV20-1 and TRBJ1-5; D is ambiguous. The CDR3 consists of 13 residues. The V gene's germline CDR1 is DFQATT and CDR2 SNEGSKA (reference sequence). The germline V and J ends were trimmed by 0 bases and 1 base, with 4 bases remaining between them. The CDR3 DNA, read in part, is TGCAGTGCTAGAGATCGGAGCAATCAGCCC. This gives the protein CSARDRSNQP. The entire CDR3 reads CSARDRSNQPQHF.

About this clone: The read is 3 residues too short to cover the CDR3 end, so that end is filled in from the germline J gene. This chain links TRBV5-1 with TRBJ2-7; 7 nucleotides line up with TRBD1. The germline V gene encodes CDR1 SGHRS and CDR2 YFSETQ. V dropped 0 bases and J dropped 5; count of bases not matched to a gene: 8. This CDR3 region has 15 residues. The covered CDR3 bases are TGCGCCAGCAGCTTGGCGCAGGGGGTGGTAAACGAG. Its translation: CASSLAQGVVNE. The whole CDR3 region reads CASSLAQGVVNEQYF.

With regard to this clone: The CDR3 end is not reached by the read, which stops 3 residues before it; the germline J gene fills it in. This rearrangement joins TRBV7-6 to TRBJ2-1; unclear D gene. Looked up from germline, CDR1 is SGHVS and CDR2 is FNYEAQ. Trimming removed 8 bases at V and 6 bases at J, with 11 bases between. The CDR3 spans 12 residues. The CDR3 DNA, read in part, is TGTGCCAGCGGCTCTAAAATCAATGAG. As protein: CASGSKINE. The entire CDR3 is CASGSKINEQFF.

Points on this clone: The read comes to an end 3 residues before the CDR3 does, leaving the germline J gene to fill in the end. The chain uses TRBV5-5 and TRBJ2-2, with a possible D match to TRBD1 (5 bases). Germline assignment: CDR1 SGHKS and CDR2 YYEKEE (reference sequence). The CDR3 extends over 14 amino acids. The ends were cut back, 2 bases at V and 6 bases at J, with 11 bases in the middle. CDR3 region: CASSFPRASGELFF. The DNA read from the CDR3 is TGTGCCAGCAGCTTCCCCAGGGCCTCCGGGGAG. The entire variable domain, with the rest obtained from reference TRBV5-5 and TRBJ2-2, is as follows: DAGVTQSPTHLIKTRGQQVTLRCSPISGHKSVSWYQQVLGQGPQFIFQYYEKEERGRGNFPDRFSARQFPNYSSELNVNALLLGDSALYLCASSFPRASGELFFGEGSRLTVL.

Comments on this clone: The CDR3 end lies 3 residues beyond the end of the read and is filled in from the germline J gene. This chain links TRBV5-1 with TRBJ1-2, with D hard to call. The germline V gene encodes CDR1 SGHRS and CDR2 YFSETQ. Trimming removed 2 bases from V and 2 bases from J, with 10 bases in between. The CDR3 runs to 14 residues. The CDR3 bases that were read are TGCGCCAGCAGCTTTGATACAGCCAACTATGGC. Its protein product is CASSFDTANYG. The entire CDR3 is CASSFDTANYGYTF. Supplemented by reference TRBV5-1 and TRBJ1-2, the full variable domain reads KAGVTQTPRYLIKTRGQQVTLSCSPISGHRSVSWYQQTPGQGLQFLFEYFSETQRNKGNFPGRFSGRQFSNSRSEMNVSTLELGDSALYLCASSFDTANYGYTFGSGTRLTVV.

On this clone itself: The CDR3 end falls 3 residues outside the read, so it is completed with the germline J gene. This rearrangement joins TRBV9 to TRBJ2-7; 9 nucleotides match TRBD1. V trimming: 4 bases; J trimming: 3 bases; junction bases outside the gene matches: 5. Germline values: CDR1 SGDLS, CDR2 YYNGEE. CDR3 size: 14 residues. The part of the CDR3 DNA that was read is TGTGCCAGCAGCTTCGGGACAGGGAGCTACGAG. This sequence encodes CASSFGTGSYE. The whole CDR3 region reads CASSFGTGSYEQYF.

On this clone itself: Sequencing ends 3 residues short of the CDR3 end; the germline J gene provides the rest. V is TRBV6-2 or TRBV6-3 and J is TRBJ2-3; weak D call: TRBD2 (6 bases). The CDR3 runs 13 residues. Germline lookup yields CDR1 MNHEY and CDR2 SVGEGT. CDR3 DNA, as far as it was read: TGTGCCAGCAGTTCCGGTCCGGGGGAGACG. Its translation: CASSSGPGET. The entire CDR3 protein is CASSSGPGETQYF.

Comment on this clone: The CDR3 end falls 3 residues outside the read, so it is completed with the germline J gene. This chain connects TRBV5-1 to TRBJ2-3; D remains ambiguous. The germline CDR1 and CDR2 sequences are SGHRS and YFSETQ. Trimming stripped 7 bases from V and 4 bases from J, with 19 bases between. The CDR3 is 15 residues long. CDR3 sequence reads: CASSAAPSPSDTQYF. The CDR3 bases that were read are TGCGCCAGCTCCGCTGCTCCGAGCCCATCAGATACG.

For this clone: Sequencing ends 3 residues short of the CDR3 end; the germline J gene provides the rest. The chain combines TRBV20-1 with TRBJ1-2, with 7 nucleotides matching TRBD1. CDR1 and CDR2 from the germline V gene are DFQATT and SNEGSKA (reference sequence). This CDR3 is 13 amino acids long. V lost 6 bases, J lost 4 bases, and 8 bases stayed unmatched. CDR3 DNA, as far as it was read: TGCAGTGCCCTGGGACAGCACCTCTATGGC. Translated, it gives CSALGQHLYG. The whole CDR3 is CSALGQHLYGYTF.

Worth noting for this clone: The observed sequence ends 3 residues before the CDR3 terminus, with the missing tail filled in from the germline J gene. The chain recombines TRBV20-1 with TRBJ2-2; TRBD1 aligns across 8 bases. Germline V CDR1 and CDR2: DFQATT, SNEGSKA (reference sequence). The CDR3 sequence is 14 residues long. The CDR3 reads CSAREGQANEKLFF. The CDR3 DNA, read in part, is TGCAGTGCTAGAGAGGGACAGGCAAATGAAAAG.

As concerns this clone: Read data end 3 residues before the CDR3 end; the end is taken from the germline J gene. J is TRBJ1-1 and V is TRBV6-1; D is perhaps TRBD1 (5 bases). Germline loops: CDR1 MNHNS, CDR2 SASEGT. V dropped 1 base and J dropped 1 base, with 10 bases sitting between them. CDR3 length: 15 residues. The CDR3 reads CASSEGVGQNTEAFF. CDR3 DNA (partial): TGTGCCAGCAGTGAAGGGGTTGGACAGAACACTGAA.

Worth noting for this clone: The missing CDR3 end, 3 residues past where the read stops, is filled in from the germline J gene. V usage is TRBV6-1 and J usage is TRBJ2-3; 7 nucleotides line up with TRBD1. The CDR3 totals 15 residues. In germline, CDR1 is MNHNS, CDR2 SASEGT. This CDR3 reads CASSGTGSPEETQYF. CDR3 DNA, as far as it was read: TGTGCCAGCAGTGGGACAGGATCTCCGGAAGAGACG.

As concerns this clone: From the germline J gene comes the end of the CDR3, since the read stops 3 residues before it. The chain employs TRBV4-2 and TRBJ2-6; D is undetermined. The CDR3 sequence is 17 residues long. In germline, CDR1 is LGHNA, CDR2 YNFKEQ. With 3 bases removed from V and 1 base from J, the gap between germline ends came to 13 bases. CDR3 DNA (partial): TGTGCCAGCAGCCATCGTTTAGGGCAGTCTGGGGCCAACGTC. Its protein is CASSHRLGQSGANV. The CDR3 as a whole reads CASSHRLGQSGANVLTF.

As for this clone: The sequenced fragment ends 3 residues before the CDR3 boundary, so the rest is inferred from the germline J gene. The chain joins TRBV7-2 to TRBJ2-1, with 8 bases identical to TRBD2. After removal of 2 bases from V and 7 bases from J, the junction contained 7 bases not matched to a gene. This CDR3 is 15 amino acids long. Germline V gives CDR1 SGHTA, CDR2 FQGNSA. Incomplete CDR3 DNA: TGTGCCAGCAGCTTAACAGCGGGAGAGTGGAATGAG. Its protein product is CASSLTAGEWNE. The entire CDR3 reads CASSLTAGEWNEQFF. The whole variable domain, filled in from reference TRBV7-2 and TRBJ2-1, reads GAGVSQSPSNKVTEKGKDVELRCDPISGHTALYWYRQSLGQGLEFLIYFQGNSAPDKSGLPSDRFSAERTGGSVSTLTIQRTQQEDSAVYLCASSLTAGEWNEQFFGPGTRLTVL.

Concerning this clone itself: The read finishes 3 residues shy of the CDR3 end, and the germline J gene is used to complete it. This chain connects TRBV19 to TRBJ1-1, with D perhaps matching TRBD1 (5 bases). CDR3 size: 15 residues. Germline V gene sequence: CDR1 LNHDA, CDR2 SQIVND (reference sequence). Trimming pared 3 bases from V and 5 bases from J, leaving 16 bases between. The CDR3 sequence: CASSMSPGRGTEAFF. The part of the CDR3 DNA that was read is TGTGCCAGTAGTATGAGTCCAGGGAGGGGTACTGAA.

Regarding this clone: The read comes to an end 3 residues before the CDR3 does, leaving the germline J gene to fill in the end. The chain carries TRBV5-4 and TRBJ2-2; 7 nucleotides match TRBD2. The CDR3 spans 12 residues. Germline V gene sequence: CDR1 SGHNT, CDR2 YYREEE (reference sequence). Germline trimming cut 6 bases from V and 7 bases from J; bases unmatched to any gene: 3. The sequenced part of the CDR3 DNA is TGTGCCAGCACGGGGGGTTACGGGGAG. It translates to CASTGGYGE. The CDR3, in full, reads CASTGGYGELFF.

About this clone itself: The sequenced fragment ends 3 residues before the CDR3 boundary, so the rest is inferred from the germline J gene. This chain uses TRBV30 with TRBJ1-4, with TRBD1 matching over 7 bases. The CDR3 has 14 amino acids. In germline, CDR1 is GTSNPN, CDR2 SVGIG (reference sequence). V shed 5 bases and J 2 bases; nucleotides not matched to a gene: 5. CDR3 DNA (partial): TGTGCCTGGCAACGAGGGGGCACTAATGAAAAA. Its protein product is CAWQRGGTNEK. The full CDR3 reads CAWQRGGTNEKLFF.

The sequenced part of the CDR3 DNA is TGTGCCAGCAGTGCACCGCGGGAGGGCCCTCTGGAAACCGGGGAG. Residues: CASSAPREGPLETGE. The whole CDR3 region reads CASSAPREGPLETGELFF. The chain uses TRBV2 and TRBJ2-2, with TRBD2 matching over 9 bases. The read finishes 3 residues shy of the CDR3 end, and the germline J gene is used to complete it. J gave up 5 bases and V 4 bases, and 14 bases lay outside the gene matches. This CDR3 comprises 18 residues. Germline V CDR1 and CDR2: SNHLY, FYNNEI.

Worth noting for this clone: The observed sequence ends 3 residues before the CDR3 terminus, with the missing tail filled in from the germline J gene. V and J are TRBV20-1 and TRBJ2-7; D might be TRBD1 (5 bases). Germline V gene sequence: CDR1 DFQATT, CDR2 SNEGSKA (reference sequence). Trimming cost V 0 bases and J 0 bases, with 15 bases left between them. This CDR3 is built from 16 residues. This CDR3 is CSARDQAIGASYEQYF. Partial CDR3 DNA: TGCAGTGCTAGAGATCAAGCAATAGGGGCCTCCTACGAG.

Worth noting for this clone: The CDR3 end falls 3 residues outside the read, so it is completed with the germline J gene. This chain connects TRBV7-2 to TRBJ2-3; 7 nucleotides line up with TRBD1. CDR1 SGHTA and CDR2 FQGNSA come from the germline V gene. V gave up 5 bases and J gave up 1 base; unmatched junction bases: 3. The CDR3 runs 14 residues. CDR3 region: CASSHGQGTDTQYF. CDR3 DNA, as far as it was read: TGTGCCAGCAGCCATGGACAGGGCACAGATACG. The whole variable domain, remainder taken from reference TRBV7-2 and TRBJ2-3, is GAGVSQSPSNKVTEKGKDVELRCDPISGHTALYWYRQSLGQGLEFLIYFQGNSAPDKSGLPSDRFSAERTGGSVSTLTIQRTQQEDSAVYLCASSHGQGTDTQYFGPGTRLTVL.

To note about this clone: The read is 3 residues too short to cover the CDR3 end, so that end is filled in from the germline J gene. The chain employs TRBV7-9 and TRBJ2-3, with 8 bases that match TRBD2. The length of the CDR3 is 15 residues. Germline CDR1 SEHNR, CDR2 FQNEAQ (reference sequence). The CDR3 is CASSFSSGGQETQYF. Partial CDR3 DNA: TGTGCCAGCAGCTTTTCCAGCGGGGGTCAAGAGACG. Variable domain in full (rest from reference TRBV7-9 and TRBJ2-3): DTGVSQNPRHKITKRGQNVTFRCDPISEHNRLYWYRQTLGQGPEFLTYFQNEAQLEKSRLLSDRFSAERPKGSFSTLEIQRTEQGDSAMYLCASSFSSGGQETQYFGPGTRLTVL.

In regard to this clone: The read is 3 residues too short to cover the CDR3 end, so that end is filled in from the germline J gene. V and J are TRBV7-3 and TRBJ1-2; D is uncertain. The CDR3 sequence is 11 residues long. CDR1 is SGHTA and CDR2 is FQGTGA in the germline V gene. The CDR3: CARDFLDTYTF. CDR3 DNA, as far as it was read: TGTGCCAGGGACTTTTTAGATACC.